Sequencing of this T cell receptor beta chain was carried out in a study of PD-L1 blockade in urothelial cancer. Looking at the study overall: Blood samples had a median of around 150,000 T cells.

Time point: peripheral blood 6 weeks after treatment start. Locally advanced or metastatic urothelial carcinoma was present in patients. The data were produced by immunoSEQ multiplex PCR, yet TCRdb's version contains in-frame clones alone and is incomplete. The sample comprises over 100,000 clones, around 93% of which are singletons, and 3% to 4% rests with the top ten. Trimming removed 5 bases at V and 3 bases at J, with 11 bases between. Germline values: CDR1 LNHDA, CDR2 SQIVND (reference sequence). This CDR3 comprises 14 residues. The V call is TRBV19, the J call TRBJ2-1; perhaps TRBD1 as D (5 bases). This sequence was found in a man aged 55 to 70 with urothelial cancer. Specimen: PBMCs, collected around atezolizumab (anti-PD-L1) treatment. CDR3 residues: CASSQGVGYNEQFF. The DNA for the CDR3 is TGTGCCAGTAGTCAAGGGGTAGGCTACAATGAGCAGTTCTTC.